The clone carrying this T cell receptor beta chain was detected only a few times. Its antigen is unidentified. The data derive from a study of cytomegalovirus exposure and HLA in healthy donors. With V trimmed by 6 bases and J by 4 bases, 8 bases remained unmatched. The length of the CDR3 is 14 residues. Per germline, CDR1 SQVTM and CDR2 ANQGSEA. The primer mix had 60 Vbeta and 13 Jbeta primers. The data were produced by immunoSEQ multiplex PCR, yet TCRdb's version contains in-frame clones alone and is incomplete. The top ten hold 2.9% of the sample, which has 100,000 to 150,000 clones, 17% seen once. Healthy donors of bone marrow made up the group. Findings and limits, study-wide: Donor immune exposure was known only as CMV serostatus. Reports indicated that the classifier achieved high specificity and sensitivity in diagnosing cytomegalovirus status. Roughly uniform sequencing depth across donors was assumed, possibly incorrectly.

Material: PBMCs. The origin of this receptor is a female donor in good health and CMV-seropositive. The chain links TRBV29-1 to TRBJ2-2; 7 bases match TRBD1. The CDR3, as DNA: TGCAGCGTATTGGGACAGACCTCCACCGGGGAGCTGTTTTTT. The encoded protein is CSVLGQTSTGELFF.